The rows below give T cell receptor beta chains drawn from one sample of a study of siplizumab effects on memory and regulatory T cells. Clones were read by immunoSEQ multiplex PCR, and TCRdb kept only the in-frame ones, dropping some. The table lists about 26,000 clones, more than 65% of them singletons. Input material: memory CD4+ T cells sorted from blood. Source of these receptors: a human donor in good health. Both conserved end residues are part of each CDR3. D genes are given only for firm matches. Clone sizes are given selectively: once, few, many, or a class where the clone is expanded.

j_call v_call cdr3_length clone_size d_call cdr3_nt cdr3_aa
TRBJ2-2 TRBV28 18 - TRBD1 TGTGCCAGCAGTTCTCCTTCGTCCGGACAGGGGCATAGCGGGGAGCTGTTTTTT CASSSPSSGQGHSGELFF
TRBJ2-1 TRBV19 15 - TRBD1 TGTGCCAGTAGTACCGACAGGGGGTACTACAATGAGCAGTTCTTC CASSTDRGYYNEQFF
TRBJ1-1 TRBV6-1 14 - - TGTGCCAGCAGTGCCAGGGGATTGAACACTGAAGCTTTCTTT CASSARGLNTEAFF
TRBJ2-7 TRBV19 15 - TRBD2 TGTGCCAGTAGTTCGGGACTAGCGGGGTCCTACGAGCAGTACTTC CASSSGLAGSYEQYF
TRBJ1-2 TRBV6-1 14 - TRBD1 TGTGCCAGCAGCCTGGGACAGACCTTCTATGGCTACACCTTC CASSLGQTFYGYTF
TRBJ2-2 TRBV29-1 14 - - TGCAGCGTTGAAGATCCTTGGAGTCCCGGGGAGCTGTTTTTT CSVEDPWSPGELFF
TRBJ2-3 TRBV19 14 - - TGTGCCAGTAGTATTCTGGGCAGCACAGATACGCAGTATTTT CASSILGSTDTQYF
TRBJ2-5 TRBV4-2 14 - TRBD2 TGTGCCAGCAGCCCAGAGGGGAGGGGAGAGACCCAGTACTTC CASSPEGRGETQYF
TRBJ2-2 TRBV12-5 23 - TRBD2 TGTGCTAGTGGTTTGGTATACGGACATATTTTAGCGGGAGGGCCGGGAAACACCGGGGAGCTGTTTTTT CASGLVYGHILAGGPGNTGELFF
TRBJ1-4 TRBV5-6 15 - - TGTGCCAGCAGCCGGGAGGGGACGACTAATGAAAAACTGTTTTTT CASSREGTTNEKLFF
TRBJ2-3 TRBV11-3 15 few TRBD1 TGTGCCAGCAGCCCCCGACAGGGGGCCACAGATACGCAGTATTTT CASSPRQGATDTQYF
TRBJ2-2 TRBV27 14 once - TGTGCCAGCAGCAATCTCCAGAACACCGGGGAGCTGTTTTTT CASSNLQNTGELFF
TRBJ2-1 TRBV30 14 - - TGTGCCTGGAAGGAAAGCGGAAACTACAATGAGCAGTTCTTC CAWKESGNYNEQFF
TRBJ2-1 TRBV5-6 13 - - TGTGCCAGCAGCCGCGGACTCACCAGGGGGCAGTTCTTC CASSRGLTRGQFF
TRBJ2-7 TRBV5-5 14 few TRBD1 TGTGCCAGCACCCGGGACCCGACAGGGGGCGAGCAGTACTTC CASTRDPTGGEQYF
TRBJ2-1 TRBV19 14 - - TGTGCCAGTAGTTGGGCGTCTACCTACAATGAGCAGTTCTTC CASSWASTYNEQFF
TRBJ2-1 TRBV5-1 17 - TRBD1 TGCGCCAGCAGCTTAAGACAGGGGGCGTTGGGCTACAATGAGCAGTTCTTC CASSLRQGALGYNEQFF
TRBJ2-3 TRBV11-2 15 - - TGTGCCAGCAGCCGTAGCGGAGACCCCACAGATACGCAGTATTTT CASSRSGDPTDTQYF
TRBJ2-7 TRBV11-2 14 - - TGTGCCAGCAGCTCCCTCATTGGTGGCTACGAGCAGTACTTC CASSSLIGGYEQYF
TRBJ1-5 TRBV30 13 - - TGTGCCTGGAGTGGGGTAGGGAATCAGCCCCAGCATTTT CAWSGVGNQPQHF
TRBJ2-5 TRBV28 12 once - TGTGCCAGCAGTCGAACCCAAGAGACCCAGTACTTC CASSRTQETQYF
TRBJ2-1 TRBV7-9 16 - - TGTGCCAGCAGCTTAGCCCCGGCTAGAAATTTGGTTGAGCAGTTCTTC CASSLAPARNLVEQFF
TRBJ2-2 TRBV28 12 few - TGTGCCAGCGGGATGAACACCGGGGAGCTGTTTTTT CASGMNTGELFF
TRBJ1-1 TRBV7-2 16 once - TGTGCCAGCAGCTTAGGTGGCGGGGGCGAGGGAACTGAAGCTTTCTTT CASSLGGGGEGTEAFF
TRBJ2-7 TRBV7-2 15 - TRBD1 TGTGCCAGCAGCTTAGGAACGGGACAGGGCTACGAGCAGTACTTC CASSLGTGQGYEQYF
TRBJ2-1 TRBV11-2 15 - TRBD2 TGTGCCAGCAGCTCCCGACTAGCGAGACGGAATGAGCAGTTCTTC CASSSRLARRNEQFF
TRBJ1-5 TRBV28 15 once - TGTGCCAGCAGTTTGGACAGTCTTAGCAATCAGCCCCAGCATTTT CASSLDSLSNQPQHF
TRBJ2-5 TRBV5-1 15 - TRBD2 TGCGCCAGCAGAACCCAGGGACTAGCGGGAGAGACCCAGTACTTC CASRTQGLAGETQYF
TRBJ2-3 TRBV19 14 - - TGTGCCAGTAGTAAGCAGGGGTTTTCAGATACGCAGTATTTT CASSKQGFSDTQYF
TRBJ2-2 TRBV5-1 16 - TRBD1 TGCGCCAGCAGAAGGGGGCAGGGGGCGAACACCGGGGAGCTGTTTTTT CASRRGQGANTGELFF
TRBJ2-5 TRBV7-9 15 - TRBD2 TGTGCCAGCAGCAGCCGACTAGCGGGAGGAGAGACCCAGTACTTC CASSSRLAGGETQYF
TRBJ2-5 TRBV27 14 - - TGTGCCAGCAGTCAGCTCCTCGGGAGAAAGACCCAGTACTTC CASSQLLGRKTQYF
TRBJ2-2 TRBV4-1 19 - TRBD1 TGCGCCAGCAGCCGGGGACAGTCCGAGGTGGCTAGCCCCCGGAGGGAGCTGTTTTTT CASSRGQSEVASPRRELFF
TRBJ1-5 TRBV11-1 13 - - TGTGCCAGCAGCTTAGGGGATAGGCAGCCCCAGCATTTT CASSLGDRQPQHF
TRBJ2-3 TRBV7-8 15 once TRBD1 TGTGCCAGCAGCCTCGCCGGGACAGGGTCCGATACGCAGTATTTT CASSLAGTGSDTQYF
TRBJ2-7 TRBV5-1 16 - TRBD2 TGCGCCAGCAGCTTGGGGGGACTAGCTGGTACCTACGAGCAGTACTTC CASSLGGLAGTYEQYF
TRBJ1-3 TRBV2 15 - TRBD1 TGTGCCAGCAGAACAGGGGGCGCGGAAGGAAACACCATATATTTT CASRTGGAEGNTIYF
TRBJ1-5 TRBV7-8 19 - - TGTGCCAGCAGCTTAGGGACGCGGGCCCCCAAATATAGCAATCAGCCCCAGCATTTT CASSLGTRAPKYSNQPQHF
TRBJ2-7 TRBV7-2 13 - - TGTGCCAGCAGCTTAGGGGTTGCCTACGAGCAGTACTTC CASSLGVAYEQYF
TRBJ1-2 TRBV9 16 - - TGTGCCAGCAGCGTAGGGGGATGGGCGACAAACTATGGCTACACCTTC CASSVGGWATNYGYTF
TRBJ1-1 TRBV11-2 12 - - TGTGCCAGCAGCTTTGCGAACACTGAAGCTTTCTTT CASSFANTEAFF
TRBJ2-2 TRBV7-2 14 once - TGTGCCAGCAGCCTGTACCGAAACACCGGGGAGCTGTTTTTT CASSLYRNTGELFF
TRBJ2-3 TRBV7-9 15 - - TGTGCCAGCAGGCCTAATCGGGAGAACACAGATACGCAGTATTTT CASRPNRENTDTQYF
TRBJ1-2 TRBV6-5 12 - - TGTGCCAGCAGTGCCGACAGCTATGGCTACACCTTC CASSADSYGYTF
TRBJ2-1 TRBV7-2 16 - - TGTGCCAGCAGCCCCATGTCGTCTAGTTTGGACAATGAGCAGTTCTTC CASSPMSSSLDNEQFF
TRBJ2-1 TRBV6-1 12 - - TGTGCCAGCACTAGCGTCAGGGATGAGCAGTTCTTC CASTSVRDEQFF
TRBJ2-3 TRBV6-1 17 - - TGTGCCAGCAGTGAAGCGGGACCCGGGGGAGGCACAGATACGCAGTATTTT CASSEAGPGGGTDTQYF
TRBJ2-5 TRBV7-3 15 - TRBD1 TGTGCCAGCAGCTTATCCGGGACAGGGAGGGAGACCCAGTACTTC CASSLSGTGRETQYF
TRBJ2-5 TRBV6-5 14 - - TGTGCCAGCAAGGATTGGGCAGGGGAAGAGACCCAGTACTTC CASKDWAGEETQYF
TRBJ2-7 TRBV19 11 - - TGTGCCAGTAGTTGGGGGAACGAGCAGTACTTC CASSWGNEQYF
TRBJ2-3 TRBV7-3 15 - TRBD2 TGTGCCAGCAGCTTTGGTCCTAGCGGGAGCTATACGCAGTATTTT CASSFGPSGSYTQYF
TRBJ2-3 TRBV7-8 15 - TRBD1 TGTGCCAGCAGCTTAGCTGGACAGGGGGGAGATACGCAGTATTTT CASSLAGQGGDTQYF
TRBJ1-3 TRBV9 13 - - TGTGCCAGCAGCGTAGCTGGGGGAAACACCATATATTTT CASSVAGGNTIYF
TRBJ2-1 TRBV28 16 - TRBD1 TGTGCCAGCACTCTAGCGGGGACAGGGGGCAGGAATGAGCAGTTCTTC CASTLAGTGGRNEQFF